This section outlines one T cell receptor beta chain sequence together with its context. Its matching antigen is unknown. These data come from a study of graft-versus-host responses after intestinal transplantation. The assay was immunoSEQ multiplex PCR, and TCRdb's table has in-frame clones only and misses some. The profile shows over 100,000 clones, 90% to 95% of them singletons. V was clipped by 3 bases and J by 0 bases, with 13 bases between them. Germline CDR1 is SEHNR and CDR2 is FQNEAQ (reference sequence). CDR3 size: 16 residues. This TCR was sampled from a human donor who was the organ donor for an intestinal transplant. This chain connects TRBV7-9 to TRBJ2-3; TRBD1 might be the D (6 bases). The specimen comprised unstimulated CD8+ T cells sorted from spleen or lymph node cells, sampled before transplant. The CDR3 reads CASSLRSGESTDTQYF. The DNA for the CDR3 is TGTGCCAGCAGCTTGCGTTCAGGGGAGAGCACAGATACGCAGTATTTT.